The next 18 T cell receptor beta chains were all read from a single sample in a study of blood T cell repertoires in COVID-19. Using immunoSEQ multiplex PCR, the repertoire was profiled, and TCRdb retains in-frame clones only, with some absent. The table includes around 160,000 clones, about four fifths detected once. Sample: peripheral blood. The source of these receptors is a woman of 80 years or more with acute or convalescent COVID-19.

The chain recombines TRBV24-1 with TRBJ2-3; possibly TRBD1 for D (6 bases). This CDR3 comprises 14 residues. CDR1 and CDR2 (germline): KGHDR, SFDVKD. V lost 3 bases, J lost 5 bases, and 11 bases lay in between. In DNA form, the CDR3 reads TGTGCCACCAGTGATAGACAGGTTTTAGATACGCAGTATTTT. Amino acids: CATSDRQVLDTQYF.

The chain combines TRBV4-1 with TRBJ2-7, with D possibly matching TRBD2 (5 bases). The V gene lost 5 bases and the J gene lost 4 bases, with 12 bases spanning the gap. This CDR3 contains 13 residues. Germline values: CDR1 MGHRA, CDR2 YSYEKL. Written as DNA, the CDR3 is TGCGCCAGCAGCTTCGGACTGGCATACGAGCAGTACTTC. It encodes CASSFGLAYEQYF.

The rearrangement links TRBV9 to TRBJ2-3, with 9 bases aligning to TRBD2. CDR3 size: 17 residues. Germline V CDR1 and CDR2: SGDLS, YYNGEE. The junction had 7 bases not matched to a gene; V was cut back by 0 bases and J by 2 bases. Written as DNA, the CDR3 is TGTGCCAGCAGCGTAGACGAACTAGCGGGCGTCACAGATACGCAGTATTTT. It yields the protein CASSVDELAGVTDTQYF.

This clone showed up just a few times. The chain is built from TRBV28 and TRBJ1-5, with TRBD1 matching 8 bases. CDR3 length equals 18 residues. The V gene's germline CDR1 is MDHEN and CDR2 SYDVKM. With V trimmed by 5 bases and J by 1 base, 13 bases remained unmatched. CDR3: CASSTPLTGAISNQPQHF. The CDR3 nucleotides are TGTGCCAGCAGTACCCCTTTGACAGGGGCAATAAGCAATCAGCCCCAGCATTTT.

The DNA for the CDR3 is TGTGCCAGCAGCCAAGGAGCGGGAGGGCCCTACGAGCAGTACTTC. It translates to CASSQGAGGPYEQYF. The chain employs TRBV5-4 and TRBJ2-7, with TRBD2 identical over 10 bases. Germline assignment: CDR1 SGHNT and CDR2 YYREEE (reference sequence). The CDR3 totals 15 residues. V trimming: 4 bases; J trimming: 2 bases; junction bases outside the gene matches: 6.

The chain has TRBV15 and TRBJ1-2; D ambiguous. Germline assignment: CDR1 LNHNV and CDR2 YYDKDF (reference sequence). The CDR3 loop spans 15 amino acids. V was clipped by 0 bases and J by 8 bases, with 16 bases between them. The CDR3 is CATSRDLARGFGYTF. CDR3 sequence (DNA): TGTGCCACCAGCAGAGATCTGGCGCGGGGATTCGGCTACACCTTC.

The V gene is TRBV27, the J gene TRBJ2-5; 8 positions match TRBD1. With 5 bases clipped from V and 4 bases from J, the junction kept 9 bases outside the gene matches. Germline V gene sequence: CDR1 MNHEY, CDR2 SMNVEV (reference sequence). There are 15 residues in the CDR3. CDR3 sequence reads: CASSPGRGRVETQYF. The CDR3, as DNA: TGTGCCAGCAGTCCCGGCAGGGGGCGCGTAGAGACCCAGTACTTC.

The chain links TRBV19 to TRBJ1-5; no reliable D call. This CDR3 has 12 amino acids. Germline CDR1 LNHDA, CDR2 SQIVND (reference sequence). Trimming took off 1 base at V and 7 bases at J, with 5 bases between the two ends. Here the CDR3 DNA reads TGTGCCAGTAGTATAGCGGAGCAGCCCCAGCATTTT. Translated: CASSIAEQPQHF.

The sample holds a few counts of this clone. V and J are TRBV7-9 and TRBJ2-7; TRBD1 is a possible D gene (5 bases). Trimming pared 1 base from V and 0 bases from J, leaving 7 bases between. The CDR3 sequence is 14 residues long. CDR1 and CDR2 (germline): SEHNR, FQNEAQ (reference sequence). The CDR3 nucleotides are TGTGCCAGCAGCTTAGGACAGAGCTCCTACGAGCAGTACTTC. Translating it yields CASSLGQSSYEQYF.

This clone appeared a single time. The chain combines TRBV9 with TRBJ2-3; 12 positions match TRBD2. Trimming took 3 bases from V and 2 from J; bases not matched to a gene: 4. The CDR3 sequence is 16 residues long. From germline, CDR1 is SGDLS and CDR2 YYNGEE. In DNA, the CDR3 is TGTGCCAGCAGCGCCCGGACTAGCGGGGCCACAGATACGCAGTATTTT. This codes for CASSARTSGATDTQYF.

This clone was seen a few times. This rearrangement joins TRBV4-2 to TRBJ2-2; the match to TRBD2 covers 8 bases. The CDR3 has 15 amino acids. J was trimmed by 5 bases and V by 5 bases; bases with no gene match: 7. Germline V gene data show CDR1 as LGHNA and CDR2 as YNFKEQ. The CDR3 region is CASSDPGLGTGELFF. CDR3 bases: TGTGCCAGCAGCGACCCGGGACTAGGGACCGGGGAGCTGTTTTTT.

The gene calls are TRBV2 and TRBJ1-5; D not resolved. Germline CDR1 and CDR2: SNHLY and FYNNEI. Trimming stripped 4 bases from V and 3 bases from J, with 10 bases between. The CDR3 covers 14 residues. The CDR3: CASSAREANQPQHF. CDR3 bases: TGTGCCAGCAGTGCAAGGGAGGCCAATCAGCCCCAGCATTTT.

The chain couples TRBV28 to TRBJ1-1; a weak D match, TRBD1 (6 bases). V dropped 5 bases and J dropped 0 bases, with 10 bases sitting between them. CDR1 and CDR2 (germline): MDHEN, SYDVKM. The CDR3 runs 14 residues. The CDR3 nucleotides read TGTGCCAGCAGTCCCGGGACACTGAACACTGAAGCTTTCTTT. The encoded protein is CASSPGTLNTEAFF.

The CDR3 DNA is TGTGCCAGCAGCTCACAGGGGAGCTATGGCTACACCTTC. Protein sequence: CASSSQGSYGYTF. The V gene is TRBV7-8, the J gene TRBJ1-2, with 7 positions matching TRBD1. The V and J ends lost 4 bases and 4 bases, in that order; junction bases with no gene match: 3. This CDR3 has 13 amino acids. CDR1 SGHVS and CDR2 FQNEAQ come from the germline V gene.

The rearrangement uses TRBV2 and TRBJ2-7; TRBD1 matches 8 bases. The CDR3 length is 12 residues. Unmatched junction bases numbered 4, after V lost 8 bases and J lost 4 bases. Germline V lookup: CDR1 SNHLY, CDR2 FYNNEI. DNA of the CDR3: TGTGCCAGCGACAGGGGACCTTACGAGCAGTACTTC. Its protein is CASDRGPYEQYF.

This clone was picked up many times. The V gene is TRBV11-2, the J gene TRBJ2-7, with 9 bases fitting TRBD2. This CDR3 is 12 amino acids long. Germline CDR1 reads SGHAT; CDR2 reads FQNNGV. Trimming cost V 11 bases and J 6 bases; bases outside gene matches: 8. CDR3 sequence reads: CASATSGSEQYF. DNA for the CDR3: TGTGCCTCTGCGACTAGCGGCAGCGAGCAGTACTTC.

This chain connects TRBV6-5 to TRBJ2-7, with D perhaps TRBD1 (6 bases). The CDR3 is 13 residues long. Trimming removed 6 bases at V and 2 bases at J, with 11 bases between. CDR1 is MNHEY, CDR2 SVGAGI, per germline. CDR3 sequence: CASRTGSPYEQYF. Here the CDR3 DNA reads TGTGCCAGCAGGACAGGTAGCCCCTACGAGCAGTACTTC.

The gene calls are TRBV5-1 and TRBJ2-1; D uncertain. The CDR3 loop spans 15 amino acids. The V gene's germline CDR1 is SGHRS and CDR2 YFSETQ. The germline V and J ends were trimmed by 0 bases and 0 bases, with 7 bases remaining between them. For the CDR3, the DNA is TGCGCCAGCAGCTTGGAACCGAGCTCCTACAATGAGCAGTTCTTC. It codes for CASSLEPSSYNEQFF.